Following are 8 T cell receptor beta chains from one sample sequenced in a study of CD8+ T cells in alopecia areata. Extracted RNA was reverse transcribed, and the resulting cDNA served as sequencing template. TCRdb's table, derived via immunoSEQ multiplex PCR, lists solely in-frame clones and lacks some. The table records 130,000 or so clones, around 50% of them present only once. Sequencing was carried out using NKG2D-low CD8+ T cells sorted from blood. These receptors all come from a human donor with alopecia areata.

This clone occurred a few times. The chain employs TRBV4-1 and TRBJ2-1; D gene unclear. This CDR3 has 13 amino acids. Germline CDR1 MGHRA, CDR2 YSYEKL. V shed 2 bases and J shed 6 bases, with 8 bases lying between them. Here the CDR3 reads CASSQPTINEQFF. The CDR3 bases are TGCGCCAGCAGCCAACCGACAATCAATGAGCAGTTCTTC.

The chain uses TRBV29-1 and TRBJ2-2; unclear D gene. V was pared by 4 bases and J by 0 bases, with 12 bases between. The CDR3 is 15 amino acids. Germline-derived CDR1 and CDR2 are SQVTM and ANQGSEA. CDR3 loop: CSVVTFTTNTGELFF. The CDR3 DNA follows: TGCAGCGTTGTCACGTTCACAACGAACACCGGGGAGCTGTTTTTT.

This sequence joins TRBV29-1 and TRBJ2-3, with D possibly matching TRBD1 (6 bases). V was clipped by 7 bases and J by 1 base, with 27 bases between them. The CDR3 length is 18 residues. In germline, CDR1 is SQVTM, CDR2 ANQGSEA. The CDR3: CSADPRDRPSGRTDTQYF. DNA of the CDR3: TGCAGCGCCGACCCCAGAGACAGGCCATCAGGACGCACAGATACGCAGTATTTT.

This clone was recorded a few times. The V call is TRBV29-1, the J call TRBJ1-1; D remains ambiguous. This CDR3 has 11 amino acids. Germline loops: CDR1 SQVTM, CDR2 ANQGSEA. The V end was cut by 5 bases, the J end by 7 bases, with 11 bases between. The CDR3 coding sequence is TGCAGCGTTATTTGGCACGGTGAAGCTTTCTTT. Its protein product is CSVIWHGEAFF.

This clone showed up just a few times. The CDR3 sequence is CSVDSGANVLTF. CDR3 sequence (DNA): TGCAGCGTTGATTCTGGGGCCAACGTCCTGACTTTC. The chain is built from TRBV29-1 and TRBJ2-6; D is ambiguous. This CDR3 is 12 amino acids long. Germline V gives CDR1 SQVTM, CDR2 ANQGSEA. Trimming left V 3 bases short and J 1 base short, with 1 base between.

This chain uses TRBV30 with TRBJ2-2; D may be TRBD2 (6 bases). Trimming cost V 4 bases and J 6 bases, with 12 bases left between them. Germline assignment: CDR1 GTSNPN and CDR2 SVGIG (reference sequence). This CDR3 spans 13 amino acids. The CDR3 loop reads CAWNGGAPGELFF. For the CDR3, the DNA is TGTGCCTGGAATGGAGGGGCCCCCGGGGAGCTGTTTTTT.

In nucleotides, the CDR3 is TGTGCCAGCAGTGACAGGGGGAATCAGCCCCAGCATTTT. Residues: CASSDRGNQPQHF. The chain couples TRBV28 to TRBJ1-5; 9 bases are shared with TRBD1. Germline lookup yields CDR1 MDHEN and CDR2 SYDVKM. The CDR3 is 13 amino acids. Trimming cost V 5 bases and J 4 bases; bases outside gene matches: 0.

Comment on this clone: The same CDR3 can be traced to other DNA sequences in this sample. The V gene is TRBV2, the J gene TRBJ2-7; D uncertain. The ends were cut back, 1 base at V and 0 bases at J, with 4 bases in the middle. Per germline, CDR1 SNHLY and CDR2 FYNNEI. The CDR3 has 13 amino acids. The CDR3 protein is CASSEGSSYEQYF. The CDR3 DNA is TGTGCCAGCAGTGAAGGAAGCTCCTACGAGCAGTACTTC. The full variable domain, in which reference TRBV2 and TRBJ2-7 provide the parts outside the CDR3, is EPEVTQTPSHQVTQMGQEVILRCVPISNHLYFYWYRQILGQKVEFLVSFYNNEISEKSEIFDDQFSVERPDGSNFTLKIRSTKLEDSAMYFCASSEGSSYEQYFGPGTRLTVT.